Listed below are T cell receptor beta chains from one sample, sequenced in a study of technical replicates of blood from a few donors. Data came from immunoSEQ multiplex PCR; TCRdb stores just in-frame clones and leaves some out. The sample lists 100,000 or so clones, 95% occurring once. The sequencing input was T cells isolated from PBMCs. These TCRs come from a human donor in good health. CDR3s include the opening cysteine and the closing phenylalanine or tryptophan. D genes are given only for firm matches. Size is omitted from some rows. Given values are once, few, many or a class for expanded clones.

cdr3_length: 16; clone_size: NA; d_call: TRBD1; j_call: TRBJ1-2; v_call: TRBV7-9; cdr3_aa: CASSSWTGQANYGYTF; cdr3_nt: TGTGCCAGCAGCTCCTGGACAGGGCAAGCTAACTATGGCTACACCTTC
cdr3_length: 15; clone_size: NA; d_call: TRBD2; j_call: TRBJ2-5; v_call: TRBV30; cdr3_aa: CAFVSGLASDETQYF; cdr3_nt: TGTGCCTTCGTTTCAGGACTAGCGTCGGATGAGACCCAGTACTTC
cdr3_length: 16; clone_size: NA; d_call: NA; j_call: TRBJ2-5; v_call: TRBV11-3; cdr3_aa: CASSSTLGADQETQYF; cdr3_nt: TGTGCCAGCAGCTCCACCTTGGGGGCCGACCAAGAGACCCAGTACTTC
cdr3_length: 14; clone_size: NA; d_call: NA; j_call: TRBJ2-2; v_call: TRBV2; cdr3_aa: CASGGLTVTGELFF; cdr3_nt: TGTGCCAGCGGGGGACTGACAGTCACCGGGGAGCTGTTTTTT
cdr3_length: 14; clone_size: NA; d_call: NA; j_call: TRBJ2-1; v_call: TRBV29-1; cdr3_aa: CSVEVKGRPNEQFF; cdr3_nt: TGCAGCGTTGAGGTAAAGGGGAGGCCAAATGAGCAGTTCTTC
cdr3_length: 13; clone_size: NA; d_call: NA; j_call: TRBJ2-3; v_call: TRBV5-4; cdr3_aa: CASSWPGTDTQYF; cdr3_nt: TGTGCCAGCAGCTGGCCGGGGACAGATACGCAGTATTTT
cdr3_length: 16; clone_size: NA; d_call: NA; j_call: TRBJ2-1; v_call: TRBV5-1; cdr3_aa: CASGGAPGVELNEQFF; cdr3_nt: TGCGCCAGCGGAGGGGCCCCGGGGGTAGAATTGAATGAGCAGTTCTTC
cdr3_length: 13; clone_size: NA; d_call: NA; j_call: TRBJ1-1; v_call: TRBV4-1; cdr3_aa: CASSHDRNTEAFF; cdr3_nt: TGCGCCAGCAGCCATGACAGAAACACTGAAGCTTTCTTT
cdr3_length: 14; clone_size: NA; d_call: TRBD1; j_call: TRBJ1-4; v_call: TRBV18; cdr3_aa: CASSLRQGNEKLFF; cdr3_nt: TGTGCCAGCTCCCTGAGACAGGGTAATGAAAAACTGTTTTTT
cdr3_length: 12; clone_size: NA; d_call: NA; j_call: TRBJ2-1; v_call: TRBV5-1; cdr3_aa: CASSLGGNEQFF; cdr3_nt: TGCGCCAGCAGCTTGGGAGGCAATGAGCAGTTCTTC
cdr3_length: 13; clone_size: NA; d_call: NA; j_call: TRBJ1-1; v_call: TRBV7-9; cdr3_aa: CASSSREHTEAFF; cdr3_nt: TGTGCCAGCAGCTCGAGGGAGCACACTGAAGCTTTCTTT
cdr3_length: 14; clone_size: once; d_call: NA; j_call: TRBJ1-2; v_call: TRBV5-5; cdr3_aa: CASSLAQTFYGYTF; cdr3_nt: TGTGCCAGCAGCTTGGCACAGACCTTCTATGGCTACACCTTC
cdr3_length: 16; clone_size: NA; d_call: NA; j_call: TRBJ2-2; v_call: TRBV14; cdr3_aa: CASSQVGGWNTGELFF; cdr3_nt: TGTGCCAGCAGCCAAGTCGGCGGGTGGAACACCGGGGAGCTGTTTTTT
cdr3_length: 16; clone_size: NA; d_call: TRBD2; j_call: TRBJ2-4; v_call: TRBV5-4; cdr3_aa: CASSRGLAETKNIQYF; cdr3_nt: TGTGCCAGCAGCAGGGGACTAGCGGAAACTAAAAACATTCAGTACTTC